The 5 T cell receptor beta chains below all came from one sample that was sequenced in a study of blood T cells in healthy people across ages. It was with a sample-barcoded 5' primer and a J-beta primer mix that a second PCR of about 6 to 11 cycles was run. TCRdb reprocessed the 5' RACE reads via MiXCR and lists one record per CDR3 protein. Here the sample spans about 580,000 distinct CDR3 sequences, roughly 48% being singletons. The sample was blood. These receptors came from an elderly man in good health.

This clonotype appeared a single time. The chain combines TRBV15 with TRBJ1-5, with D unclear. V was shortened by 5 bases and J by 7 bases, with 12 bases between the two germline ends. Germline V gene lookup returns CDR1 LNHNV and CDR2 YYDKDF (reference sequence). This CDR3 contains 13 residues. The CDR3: CATSPQRWQPQHF. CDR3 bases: TGTGCCACCAGCCCCCAGAGGTGGCAGCCCCAGCATTTT.

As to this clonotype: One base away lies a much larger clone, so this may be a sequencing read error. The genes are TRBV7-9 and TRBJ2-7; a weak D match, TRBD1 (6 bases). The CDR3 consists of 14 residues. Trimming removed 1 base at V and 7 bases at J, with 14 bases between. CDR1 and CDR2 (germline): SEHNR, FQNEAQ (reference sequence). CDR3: CASSLGGAGEEQYF. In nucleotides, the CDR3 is TGTGCCAGCAGCTTAGGTGGGGCAGGGGAAGAGCAGTACTTC.

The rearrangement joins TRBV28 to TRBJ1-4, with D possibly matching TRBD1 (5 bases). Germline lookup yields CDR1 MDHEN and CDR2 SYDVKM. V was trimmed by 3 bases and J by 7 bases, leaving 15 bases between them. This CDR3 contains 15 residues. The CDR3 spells CASSLAKGAGEKLFF. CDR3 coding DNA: TGTGCCAGCAGTTTGGCTAAAGGGGCGGGTGAAAAACTGTTTTTT. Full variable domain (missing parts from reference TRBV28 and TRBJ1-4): DVKVTQSSRYLVKRTGEKVFLECVQDMDHENMFWYRQDPGLGLRLIYFSYDVKMKEKGDIPEGYSVSREKKERFSLILESASTNQTSMYLCASSLAKGAGEKLFFGSGTQLSVL.

CDR3 nucleotide sequence: TGTGCCAGCCGTTCGGCGGGTCCCTACAATGAGCAGTACTTC. Its translation: CASRSAGPYNEQYF. V gene TRBV6-5 combines with J gene TRBJ2-1, with TRBD2 as a possible D gene (5 bases). TRBJ2-7 matches the DNA end more closely, so the J call is doubtful. Per germline, CDR1 MNHEY and CDR2 SVGAGI. The CDR3 has 14 amino acids.

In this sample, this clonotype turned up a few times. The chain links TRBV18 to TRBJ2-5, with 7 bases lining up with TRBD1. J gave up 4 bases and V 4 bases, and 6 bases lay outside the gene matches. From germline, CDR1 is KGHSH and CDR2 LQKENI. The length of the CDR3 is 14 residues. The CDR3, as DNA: TGTGCCAGCTCACGGGAACAGGGGCGAGAGACCCAGTACTTC. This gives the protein CASSREQGRETQYF.